The 25 T cell receptor beta chains reported below all come from one sample, sequenced in a study of T and B cells in COVID-19 patients. TRB rearrangements were amplified by multiplex PCR with BIOMED2 TRB-A/B primers. One entry per CDR3 protein, called by TCRdb with MiXCR from the multiplex PCR reads. The repertoire includes 15,000 to 20,000 distinct CDR3 sequences, around 35% of them detected once, and 16% sits in the top ten. TRB was amplified from around 250-460 ng of blood genomic DNA. The material sequenced was blood. Receptors were obtained from a human donor with active COVID-19.

This clonotype was detected only a few times. The genes are TRBV5-6 and TRBJ1-1; D gene unclear. CDR3 size: 14 residues. Germline CDR1 SGHDT, CDR2 YYEEEE. Trimming stripped 2 bases from V and 5 bases from J, with 13 bases between. CDR3 in DNA: TGTGCCAGCAGCTTACACAGTGGGGTGACTGAAGCTTTCTTT. This sequence encodes CASSLHSGVTEAFF.

This clonotype is medium-sized. The V call is TRBV19, the J call TRBJ1-5, with D unclear. The CDR3 loop spans 14 amino acids. Germline V gene sequence: CDR1 LNHDA, CDR2 SQIVND (reference sequence). Trimming removed 3 bases from V and 6 bases from J, with 12 bases in between. CDR3 nucleotide sequence: TGTGCCAGTAGTATTTCGGGGTACAGTCAGCCCCAGCATTTT. Its translation is CASSISGYSQPQHF.

This chain joins TRBV29-1 and TRBJ1-6; the match to TRBD1 covers 7 bases. The CDR3 covers 16 residues. CDR1 SQVTM and CDR2 ANQGSEA come from the germline V gene. The V segment lost 6 bases and the J segment 4 bases; nucleotides outside the gene matches: 12. The CDR3 DNA follows: TGCAGCGTCCCCGGGACAGACGCCCAATATAATTCACCCCTCCACTTT. It encodes CSVPGTDAQYNSPLHF.

The chain joins TRBV11-2 to TRBJ2-1; 8 nucleotides agree with TRBD2. The CDR3 is made up of 16 amino acids. V shed 1 base and J 3 bases; nucleotides not matched to a gene: 5. Germline CDR1 is SGHAT and CDR2 is FQNNGV. CDR3 bases: TGTGCCAGCAGCTTAGCTAGCGGGCTAAACTACAATGAGCAGTTCTTC. Its protein is CASSLASGLNYNEQFF.

This clonotype was found many times. This chain joins TRBV19 and TRBJ2-1; the match to TRBD1 covers 9 bases. CDR1 and CDR2 (germline): LNHDA, SQIVND (reference sequence). The CDR3 contains 14 residues. With 8 bases clipped from V and 7 bases from J, the junction kept 9 bases outside the gene matches. The DNA of the CDR3 is TGTGCCAGTTCCGGGACAGGGCGAATTAATGAGCAGTTCTTC. Amino acids: CASSGTGRINEQFF.

The V gene is TRBV5-1, the J gene TRBJ2-5; possibly TRBD2 for D (5 bases). Germline V gene lookup returns CDR1 SGHRS and CDR2 YFSETQ. Deletions cut 3 bases from V and 0 bases from J, with 15 bases between. This CDR3 contains 16 residues. CDR3 DNA sequence: TGCGCCAGCAGCTCCACCCGATGGAGGAACCAAGAGACCCAGTACTTC. Protein sequence: CASSSTRWRNQETQYF.

The J gene is TRBJ1-5, the V gene TRBV18, with D possibly TRBD1 on 5 matching bases. This CDR3 region has 14 residues. The germline V gene encodes CDR1 KGHSH and CDR2 LQKENI. V gave up 4 bases and J gave up 1 base, with 8 bases separating them. The chain's CDR3 is CASSQQESNQPQHF. The CDR3, as DNA: TGTGCCAGCTCACAACAGGAGAGCAATCAGCCCCAGCATTTT.

This clonotype has a handful of counts. The CDR3 protein is CASSFGGGARETQYF. CDR3 coding DNA: TGTGCCAGCAGTTTTGGGGGAGGGGCGCGAGAGACCCAGTACTTC. This chain joins TRBV6-5 and TRBJ2-5, with 7 bases fitting TRBD2. This CDR3 contains 15 residues. V gave up 4 bases and J gave up 4 bases; unmatched junction bases: 9. Germline V gene lookup returns CDR1 MNHEY and CDR2 SVGAGI.

This clonotype is medium-sized in the sample. CDR3 nucleotides: TGTGCCAGTAGTATCTCAGGGGTAGAGACCCAGTACTTC. Protein sequence: CASSISGVETQYF. This chain links TRBV19 with TRBJ2-5, with a weak D call TRBD1 (6 bases). Germline values: CDR1 LNHDA, CDR2 SQIVND (reference sequence). With 3 bases removed from V and 4 bases from J, the gap between germline ends came to 9 bases. The CDR3 loop spans 13 amino acids.

The rearrangement links TRBV27 to TRBJ1-4, with 9 bases aligning to TRBD1. This CDR3 spans 14 amino acids. V dropped 6 bases and J dropped 7; count of bases not matched to a gene: 6. Germline V lookup: CDR1 MNHEY, CDR2 SMNVEV (reference sequence). In nucleotides, the CDR3 is TGTGCCAGCAGCCCTCGGGACAGGGCTGAAAAACTGTTTTTT. It translates to CASSPRDRAEKLFF.

This clonotype appeared a few times. V and J are TRBV6-5 and TRBJ1-4; unclear D gene. Germline assignment: CDR1 MNHEY and CDR2 SVGAGI. The V end was cut by 0 bases, the J end by 5 bases, with 10 bases between. This CDR3 has 15 amino acids. CDR3 nucleotides: TGTGCCAGCAGTTACTCATCAAATTACAATGAAAAACTGTTTTTT. It translates to CASSYSSNYNEKLFF.

This clonotype was found many times. The V call is TRBV27, the J call TRBJ2-1, with 7 bases that match TRBD2. The CDR3 has 15 residues. Germline V CDR1 and CDR2: MNHEY, SMNVEV (reference sequence). V dropped 0 bases and J dropped 3; count of bases not matched to a gene: 2. The CDR3 sequence is CASSLSRGDYNEQFF. Written as DNA, the CDR3 is TGTGCCAGCAGTTTATCTCGGGGGGACTACAATGAGCAGTTCTTC.

The genes are TRBV7-2 and TRBJ2-6, with TRBD2 as a possible D gene (6 bases). CDR3 length equals 14 residues. The germline CDR1 and CDR2 sequences are SGHTA and FQGNSA. V was shortened by 8 bases and J by 1 base, with 9 bases between the two germline ends. The CDR3 nucleotides are TGTGCCAGCGATGGGGGGTCTGGGGCCAACGTCCTGACTTTC. Translation: CASDGGSGANVLTF.

The chain joins TRBV4-3 to TRBJ2-1, with 8 bases matching TRBD2. The trim removed 0 bases at V and 6 bases at J, leaving 4 bases unmatched. Germline CDR1 reads LGHNA; CDR2 reads YSLEER. The CDR3 length is 15 residues. CDR3 sequence reads: CASSQDSRGGNEQFF. In DNA form, the CDR3 reads TGCGCCAGCAGCCAAGATAGTCGGGGGGGCAATGAGCAGTTCTTC.

J is TRBJ2-3 and V is TRBV19; 8 positions agree with TRBD2. Trimming took 3 bases from V and 2 from J; bases not matched to a gene: 7. Per germline, CDR1 LNHDA and CDR2 SQIVND (reference sequence). The CDR3 is 16 amino acids. The CDR3 DNA reads as TGTGCCAGTAGTATGACAGGCGGGGGGACCACAGATACGCAGTATTTT. Translating gives CASSMTGGGTTDTQYF.

With regard to this clonotype: A clone one base away is much larger, so this may be a read error. The rearrangement uses TRBV19 and TRBJ2-3; 11 bases map to TRBD2. The CDR3 is 16 amino acids. V trimming: 7 bases; J trimming: 1 base; junction bases outside the gene matches: 7. Germline V lookup: CDR1 LNHDA, CDR2 SQIVND (reference sequence). DNA of the CDR3: TGTGCCAGTAATCAGACTAGCGGGGTGGGCACAGATACGCAGTATTTT. Translating gives CASNQTSGVGTDTQYF.

This clonotype is medium-sized (0.01 to 0.1%) by share. The chain combines TRBV11-1 with TRBJ2-5; D is unclear. From germline, CDR1 is SGHAT and CDR2 FQDESV (reference sequence). V was shortened by 1 base and J by 1 base, with 4 bases between the two germline ends. This CDR3 spans 13 amino acids. CDR3 DNA sequence: TGTGCCAGCAGCTTAGACTTCCAAGAGACCCAGTACTTC. This encodes CASSLDFQETQYF.

The V call is TRBV20-1, the J call TRBJ2-5; D call uncertain. The germline V gene has CDR1 DFQATT and CDR2 SNEGSKA (reference sequence). This CDR3 is 11 amino acids long. V was cut by 8 bases and J by 5 bases, with 12 bases left in between. The DNA of the CDR3 is TGCAGTCCCTCCTATGGGGAGACCCAGTACTTC. Its translation: CSPSYGETQYF.

This clonotype occurred a few times. The chain is built from TRBV29-1 and TRBJ1-1; D might be TRBD1 (6 bases). Looked up from germline, CDR1 is SQVTM and CDR2 is ANQGSEA. Trimming stripped 1 base from V and 8 bases from J, with 20 bases between. The length of the CDR3 is 15 residues. The DNA of the CDR3 is TGCAGCGTTGAAGGGGGGGGACACCGCGGGTTGGAAGCTTTCTTT. It yields the protein CSVEGGGHRGLEAFF.

V gene TRBV15 combines with J gene TRBJ2-3; 7 bases align to TRBD1. V lost 7 bases and J lost 4; bases outside the gene matches: 8. The length of the CDR3 is 14 residues. Germline-derived CDR1 and CDR2 are LNHNV and YYDKDF (reference sequence). The CDR3 region has the DNA TGTGCCACCACCTTAGACAGGGTCCCAGATACGCAGTATTTT. It codes for CATTLDRVPDTQYF.

In this sample, this clonotype turned up a few times. The gene calls are TRBV6-1 and TRBJ1-4; perhaps TRBD1 as D (5 bases). The germline CDR1 and CDR2 sequences are MNHNS and SASEGT. Trimming took 3 bases from V and 1 from J, leaving 6 bases between them. This CDR3 spans 14 amino acids. CDR3: CASSEQGTNEKLFF. CDR3 in DNA: TGTGCCAGCAGTGAGCAGGGAACTAATGAAAAACTGTTTTTT.

Points on this clonotype: Given a much more abundant clone one base away, this may be a read error. The chain carries TRBV19 and TRBJ2-7, with D tentatively TRBD1 (6 bases). This CDR3 comprises 14 residues. Germline loops: CDR1 LNHDA, CDR2 SQIVND (reference sequence). Trimming pared 8 bases from V and 0 bases from J, leaving 14 bases between. The CDR3 spells CASGTGSLSYEQYF. DNA for the CDR3: TGTGCCAGTGGTACAGGGAGTCTCTCCTACGAGCAGTACTTC. Supplemented by reference TRBV19 and TRBJ2-7, the full variable domain reads DGGITQSPKYLFRKEGQNVTLSCEQNLNHDAMYWYRQDPGQGLRLIYYSQIVNDFQKGDIAEGYSVSREKKESFPLTVTSAQKNPTAFYLCASGTGSLSYEQYFGPGTRLTVT.

Judged by abundance, this clonotype is medium-sized (0.01 to 0.1%). The chain links TRBV4-2 to TRBJ1-3, with D possibly being TRBD1 (5 bases). The CDR3 runs 14 residues. Germline V gene sequence: CDR1 LGHNA, CDR2 YNFKEQ. V was trimmed by 0 bases and J by 7 bases, leaving 10 bases between them. The CDR3 loop reads CASSQEGEWNTIYF. The DNA of the CDR3 is TGTGCCAGCAGCCAAGAAGGGGAATGGAACACCATATATTTT.

This chain links TRBV25-1 with TRBJ2-3; 8 bases agree with TRBD2. The CDR3 totals 14 residues. Trimming took 3 bases from V and 2 from J; bases not matched to a gene: 1. Germline CDR1 is MGHDK and CDR2 is SYGVNS. CDR3 sequence (DNA): TGTGCCAGCAGTGAGCGGGGGGCCACAGATACGCAGTATTTT. This translates into CASSERGATDTQYF.

V usage is TRBV7-9 and J usage is TRBJ1-5, with 7 bases fitting TRBD1. CDR1 is SEHNR, CDR2 FQNEAQ, per germline (reference sequence). This CDR3 has 15 amino acids. Trimming cost V 1 base and J 5 bases; bases outside gene matches: 5. The CDR3 coding sequence is TGTGCCAGCAGCTTAGAATCAGGGGGTGATCAGCCCCAGCATTTT. Protein product: CASSLESGGDQPQHF.